Each of the 3 T cell receptor beta chains below was sequenced from the same sample in a study of T-cell reconstitution after alpha-beta-depleted transplantation in children. TCRbeta library preparation incorporated unique molecular identifiers. One entry per CDR3 protein, called by TCRdb with MiXCR from the PCR reads. Of fewer than 700,000 distinct CDR3 sequences in the sample, more than 20% were seen once. Sequenced here: PBMCs, mostly from graft donor cells, sampled 360 days after TCRalphabeta/CD19-depleted stem cell transplant. Receptors were obtained from a boy under two years old who had a stem cell transplant for acute myeloid leukemia, so the T cells may come from the graft donor.

This clonotype came up many times. The chain combines TRBV20-1 with TRBJ2-3, with D possibly being TRBD1 (6 bases). Trimming took off 6 bases at V and 1 base at J, with 14 bases between the two ends. The CDR3 sequence is 14 residues long. CDR1 is DFQATT, CDR2 SNEGSKA, per germline (reference sequence). The CDR3 sequence is CSALTGYGTDTQYF. Here the CDR3 DNA reads TGCAGTGCGCTCACAGGGTATGGCACAGATACGCAGTATTTT.

The chain links TRBV20-1 to TRBJ1-2; maybe TRBD1 (5 bases). V was clipped by 4 bases and J by 8 bases, with 20 bases between them. This CDR3 is 14 amino acids long. The germline V gene encodes CDR1 DFQATT and CDR2 SNEGSKA (reference sequence). CDR3 sequence: CSATLGEGFRGYTF. Written as DNA, the CDR3 is TGCAGTGCTACCCTGGGGGAGGGATTTCGGGGCTACACCTTC.

This clonotype has a single count. V usage is TRBV6-6 and J usage is TRBJ1-1; D is undetermined. Trimming removed 3 bases from V and 9 bases from J, with 11 bases in between. The CDR3 runs 12 residues. The germline V gene encodes CDR1 MNHNY and CDR2 SVGAGI (reference sequence). This CDR3 reads CASSYGARKAFF. Written as DNA, the CDR3 is TGTGCCAGCAGTTATGGCGCCAGAAAAGCTTTCTTT.